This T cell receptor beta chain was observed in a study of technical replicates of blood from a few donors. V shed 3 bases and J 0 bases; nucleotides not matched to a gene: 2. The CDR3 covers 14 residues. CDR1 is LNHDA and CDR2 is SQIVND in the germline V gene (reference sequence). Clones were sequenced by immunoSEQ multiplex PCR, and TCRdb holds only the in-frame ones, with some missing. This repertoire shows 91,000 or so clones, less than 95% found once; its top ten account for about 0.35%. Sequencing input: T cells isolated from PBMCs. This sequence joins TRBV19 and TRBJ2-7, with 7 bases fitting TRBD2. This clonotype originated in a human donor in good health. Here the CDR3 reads CASSMGGLSYEQYF. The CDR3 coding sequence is TGTGCCAGTAGTATGGGAGGGCTCTCCTACGAGCAGTACTTC.